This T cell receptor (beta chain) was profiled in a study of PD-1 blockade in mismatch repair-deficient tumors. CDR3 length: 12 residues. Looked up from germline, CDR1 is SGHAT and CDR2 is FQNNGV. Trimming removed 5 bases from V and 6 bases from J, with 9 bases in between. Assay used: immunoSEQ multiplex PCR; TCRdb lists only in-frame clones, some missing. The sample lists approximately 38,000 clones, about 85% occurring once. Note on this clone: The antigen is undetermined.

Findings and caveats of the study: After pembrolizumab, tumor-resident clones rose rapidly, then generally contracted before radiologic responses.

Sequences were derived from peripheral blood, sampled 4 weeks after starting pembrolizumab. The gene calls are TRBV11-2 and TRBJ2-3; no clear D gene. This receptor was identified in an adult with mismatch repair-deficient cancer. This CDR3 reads CASSDTRDTQYF. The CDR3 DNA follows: TGTGCCAGCAGCGATACACGGGATACGCAGTATTTT.